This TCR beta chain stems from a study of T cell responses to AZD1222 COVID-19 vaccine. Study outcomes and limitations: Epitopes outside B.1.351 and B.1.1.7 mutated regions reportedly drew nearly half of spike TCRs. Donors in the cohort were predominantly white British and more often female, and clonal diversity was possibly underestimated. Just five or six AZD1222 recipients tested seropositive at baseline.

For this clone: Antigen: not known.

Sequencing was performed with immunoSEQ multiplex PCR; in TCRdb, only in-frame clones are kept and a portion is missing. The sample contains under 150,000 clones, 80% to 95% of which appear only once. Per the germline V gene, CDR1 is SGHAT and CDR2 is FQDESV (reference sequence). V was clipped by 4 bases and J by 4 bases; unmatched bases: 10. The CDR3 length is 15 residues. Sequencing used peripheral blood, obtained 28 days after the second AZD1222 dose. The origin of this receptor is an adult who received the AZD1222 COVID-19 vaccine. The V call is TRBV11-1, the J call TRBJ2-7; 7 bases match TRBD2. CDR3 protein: CASSSLRGIGYEQYF. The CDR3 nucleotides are TGTGCCAGCAGCTCGTTGCGGGGGATCGGATACGAGCAGTACTTC.